This TCR beta chain was observed in a study of post-analysis software for immune sequencing data (dated by TCRdb to the mid-2010s). As for the study more broadly: Disease courses on record covered relapsing-remitting, secondary progressive and progressive-relapsing multiple sclerosis, though some patients had no subtype annotation. A subset of samples was prepared in parallel using single-end sample barcoding, then pooled and co-amplified after Illumina adapter ligation. Patient repertoires were compared against roughly 12 previously published healthy control repertoires from donors aged 6 to 25 years.

TCR beta repertoires were profiled from peripheral blood of about a dozen young patients with multiple sclerosis to demonstrate the VDJtools post-analysis software. The multiple sclerosis patients were children and adolescents between roughly 6 and 16 years of age. The germline V gene (reference sequence) gives CDR1 as MNHEY and CDR2 as SMNVEV. The CDR3, cysteine through phenylalanine, is 13 amino acids long. The entry retains the CDR3 DNA only, 39 bases that are in frame from base 1. The junction shows trimming of 6 bases on V and 4 bases on J, and the gene matches do not reach 3 bases of it. Study-wide findings and limitations: Roughly 5 TRBV segments, including TRBV5-6, TRBV5-1 and TRBV20-1, were significantly more frequent in patients than controls. The multiple sclerosis patient group was slightly younger than the control group. Strong co-clustering of samples prepared in the same batch was shown by direct clustering with F measure, prompting a batch-effect correction. Compared with controls, multiple sclerosis patients had significantly lower normalized Chao1 diversity, a finding suggesting substantial peripheral T-cell clonal expansion.

This clonotype was seen repeatedly, ten times or more. Which antigen it targets is not known. Base quality data are lacking; no much larger clone is found one base away. Library preparation was by PCR. Sequencing instrument: Illumina HiSeq 2500. Unique molecular identifiers were incorporated into TCR beta cDNA libraries to reduce PCR and sequencing biases. Approximately 500,000 cDNA molecules were obtained per 1 to 10 million input T cells, so each molecule approximated one T cell. The patient libraries were prepared and sequenced using the same protocol as the earlier healthy control dataset. Samples belonging to the same batch were prepared together, multiplexed and sequenced on a shared HiSeq lane. Under the source paper's analysis protocol: Raw barcoded reads were processed with MIGEC, and single-read molecular identifier groups were discarded before consensus assembly and CDR3 extraction. Clonotype tables were post-analysed with VDJtools, normalizing diversity by down-sampling all datasets to the smallest sample size. In repertoire overlap clustering, CDR3 amino acid sequences, but not nucleotide sequences, were matched to correct batch-related cross-sample contamination. TCRdb reprocessed the public reads (quality trimming at Q25 with fastp, clone calling with MiXCR) and kept in-frame beta chains. Rows with a matching CDR3 protein are joined into one entry that keeps the most common DNA and genes. The V and J calls were not made by the authors but by TCRdb's processing. The sample table contains about 200,000 distinct CDR3 sequences; only one count was recorded for roughly 28% of them. In total, the top ten clones hold around 3.2% of the sample.

Material for sequencing was blood. Rearrangement joined TRBV27 to TRBJ1-1; 9 junctional bases match TRBD1. The TCR comes from a girl aged 2 to 17 with multiple sclerosis. The nucleotide sequence reads TGTGCCAGCAGGGGACAGGGCTCCACTGAAGCTTTCTTT. This encodes CASRGQGSTEAFF.